The sequence of this TCR beta chain was determined in a study of T cells in localized non-small cell lung cancer. Method: immunoSEQ multiplex PCR; TCRdb's copy keeps in-frame clones and lacks some. This sample has some 90,000 clones, with 87% found just once. V lost 1 base and J 7 bases, leaving 17 bases between the germline ends. The CDR3 runs 15 residues. The germline V gene has CDR1 SGHDT and CDR2 YYEEEE. Concerning this clone itself: The antigen remains unidentified.

General study results and limits: A median of about 58 of the top 100 tumor clones appeared in adjacent lung, which was paired and uninvolved. Increased T cell density in blood showed an association with longer overall survival.

Sequenced material: peripheral blood, taken before any cancer treatment. The origin of this receptor is a man aged 35 to 69 with stage I squamous cell lung carcinoma. The chain is built from TRBV5-6 and TRBJ1-2; weak D call: TRBD1 (5 bases). The CDR3 region has the DNA TGTGCCAGCAGCTTGTCTCAGGGAGATTATGGTGGCTACACCTTC. It is translated as CASSLSQGDYGGYTF.